The rows below give T cell receptor beta chains drawn from one sample of a study of T cell responses to AZD1222 COVID-19 vaccine. Sequencing was performed with immunoSEQ multiplex PCR; in TCRdb, only in-frame clones are kept and a portion is missing. The sample records approximately 270,000 clones, 94% being singletons. The source was peripheral blood, collected 28 days after the second AZD1222 dose. The receptor source for this set is an adult who received the AZD1222 COVID-19 vaccine. CDR3s leave out the opening cysteine and the closing phenylalanine or tryptophan. Each record gives: V gene, CDR3 protein.

>TRBV25-1
ASSINQGNSNQPQH
>TRBV20-1
SASRGPSYNEQF
>TRBV28
ASSLFPTGLYEQY
>TRBV3-1/TRBV3-2
ASSQEIGELF
>TRBV28
ASRRSGGEQF
>TRBV27
ASSSRAQGSGANVLT
>TRBV28
ASSSAGLASYEQY
>TRBV10-3
AISGDTGELF
>TRBV6-5
ASFSGSSYNEQF
>TRBV2
ASSERESFTGNTIY
>TRBV5-4
ASSLDQTKYDEQY
>TRBV19
ASSISGGEQF
>TRBV6-9
ASSSAAGAQSSYEQY
>TRBV6-5
ASSTKGGNEQF
>TRBV4-2
ASSQGQGVTGELF
>TRBV7-9
ASSRGRQGDSNQPQH
>TRBV28
ASTLGNEQY
>TRBV19
ASQRLGINYGYT
>TRBV20-1
SARTTYGYT
>TRBV2
ASKSTQVSSYEQY
>TRBV30
AWGGSEAF
>TRBV5-1
ASSPLPGQGLISGNTIY
>TRBV5-1
ASSLTGAGNQPQH
>TRBV10-3
AITPGTSGTSTDTQY
>TRBV28
ASSFGQAGGYT
>TRBV7-2
ASSLAAGPDFWPQH
>TRBV2
ASSELGGSRNTIY
>TRBV5-1
ASSLVGDYGYT
>TRBV5-4
ASSSASAPYEQY
>TRBV2
ASGKRSGAAYEQY
>TRBV5-6
ASSSTGSNQPQH
>TRBV4-1
ASSPGSWTTNGELF
>TRBV5-3
ARVVYEQY
>TRBV28
ASGTGRYGYT
>TRBV9
ASSPRGTSGANVLT
>TRBV19
ASSIALAGVETQY
>TRBV6-5
ASSYRLSGLF
>TRBV11-2
ASSLALGEQY
>TRBV28
ASSLSGSGANVLT
>TRBV19
ASSLPGLTYEQY
>TRBV29-1
SVAAGGGSNQPQH
>TRBV29-1
SVESRGALH
>TRBV10-3
AISVGTSSTDTQY
>TRBV19
ASSIVDGRYT
>TRBV7-9
ASSLVAPVKGYT
>TRBV28
ASSSRRQGYSGLPLH
>TRBV20-1
SAPLGYAQY
>TRBV7-9
ASNDSNEKLF
>TRBV3-1/TRBV3-2
ASSQGPFSGANVLT